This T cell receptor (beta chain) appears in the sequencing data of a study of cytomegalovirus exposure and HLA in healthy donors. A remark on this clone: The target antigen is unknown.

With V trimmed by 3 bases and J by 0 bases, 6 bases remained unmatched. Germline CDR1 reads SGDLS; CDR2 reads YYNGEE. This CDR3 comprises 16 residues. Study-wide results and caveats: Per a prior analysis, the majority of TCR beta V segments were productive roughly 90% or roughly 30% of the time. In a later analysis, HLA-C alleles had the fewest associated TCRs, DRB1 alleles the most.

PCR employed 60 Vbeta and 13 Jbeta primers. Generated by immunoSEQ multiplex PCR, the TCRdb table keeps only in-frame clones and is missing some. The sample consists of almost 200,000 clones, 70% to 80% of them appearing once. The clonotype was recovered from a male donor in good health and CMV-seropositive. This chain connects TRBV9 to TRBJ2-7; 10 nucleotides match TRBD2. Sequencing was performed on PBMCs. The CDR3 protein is CASSDSLAGASYEQYF. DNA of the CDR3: TGTGCCAGCAGCGATTCCCTAGCGGGGGCCTCCTACGAGCAGTACTTC.